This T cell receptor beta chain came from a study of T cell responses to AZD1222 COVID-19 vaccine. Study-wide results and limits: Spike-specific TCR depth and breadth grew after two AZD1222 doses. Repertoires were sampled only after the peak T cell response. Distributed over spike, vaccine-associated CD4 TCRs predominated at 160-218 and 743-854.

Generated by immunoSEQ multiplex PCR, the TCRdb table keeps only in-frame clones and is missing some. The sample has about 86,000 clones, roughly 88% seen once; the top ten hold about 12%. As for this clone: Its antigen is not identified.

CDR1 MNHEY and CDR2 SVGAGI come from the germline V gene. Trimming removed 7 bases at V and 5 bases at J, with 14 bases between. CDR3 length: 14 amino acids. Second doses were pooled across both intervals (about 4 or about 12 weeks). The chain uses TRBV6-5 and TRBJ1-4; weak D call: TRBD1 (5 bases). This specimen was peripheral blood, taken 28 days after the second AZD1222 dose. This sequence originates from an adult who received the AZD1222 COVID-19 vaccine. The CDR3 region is CASTLGGINEKLFF. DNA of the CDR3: TGTGCCAGCACTTTGGGGGGGATAAATGAAAAACTGTTTTTT.